A single sample gave rise to the 15 T cell receptor beta chains below, sequenced in a study of OX40 agonist ivuxolimab in advanced cancers. Sequencing used immunoSEQ multiplex PCR; TCRdb keeps in-frame clones, though not all of them. The top ten hold roughly 6.3% of the sample, which has 45,000 to 65,000 clones, approximately 80% seen once. The input for sequencing was CD4+ or CD8+ T cells sorted from blood, taken in a trial of the OX40 agonist ivuxolimab. These receptors were collected from an adult with an advanced solid tumor such as melanoma, head and neck, liver or kidney cancer.

This clone was detected only a few times. The rearrangement joins TRBV30 to TRBJ2-2; 9 bases line up with TRBD2. CDR3 length equals 16 residues. The V gene end was trimmed by 8 bases and the J gene end by 4 bases; junction bases not matched to a gene: 14. Germline V CDR1 and CDR2: GTSNPN, SVGIG (reference sequence). The CDR3: CAGYSGSGYGTGELFF. DNA for the CDR3: TGTGCCGGGTATAGCGGGAGCGGGTATGGCACCGGGGAGCTGTTTTTT.

The CDR3 protein is CASSLGRYQETQYF. The CDR3 coding sequence is TGCGCCAGCAGCTTGGGCAGATATCAAGAGACCCAGTACTTC. V usage is TRBV5-1 and J usage is TRBJ2-5; D not resolved. The germline V gene has CDR1 SGHRS and CDR2 YFSETQ. The ends were cut back, 0 bases at V and 2 bases at J, with 8 bases in the middle. This CDR3 contains 14 residues.

The J gene is TRBJ2-3, the V gene TRBV19, with 9 bases lining up with TRBD1. The V segment lost 4 bases and the J segment 4 bases; nucleotides outside the gene matches: 3. CDR1 LNHDA and CDR2 SQIVND come from the germline V gene (reference sequence). This CDR3 comprises 14 residues. The CDR3 loop is CASSTRQGADTQYF. The CDR3 nucleotides read TGTGCCAGTAGTACTCGACAGGGGGCAGATACGCAGTATTTT.

V and J are TRBV6-6 and TRBJ1-5; D remains unclear. The CDR3 totals 14 residues. Germline CDR1 MNHNY, CDR2 SVGAGI (reference sequence). Trimming cost V 0 bases and J 4 bases, with 7 bases left between them. CDR3 in DNA: TGTGCCAGCAGTTACTCCGTTCCAAATCAGCCCCAGCATTTT. Translation: CASSYSVPNQPQHF.

This chain joins TRBV28 and TRBJ1-1; the D gene is possibly TRBD1 (5 bases). Trimming stripped 7 bases from V and 3 bases from J, with 18 bases between. CDR3 size: 15 residues. CDR1 is MDHEN and CDR2 is SYDVKM in the germline V gene. The DNA of the CDR3 is TGTGCCAGCACTACCTTGGGGGGGGGAGACACTGAAGCTTTCTTT. This codes for CASTTLGGGDTEAFF. The entire variable domain, with the rest obtained from reference TRBV28 and TRBJ1-1, is as follows: DVKVTQSSRYLVKRTGEKVFLECVQDMDHENMFWYRQDPGLGLRLIYFSYDVKMKEKGDIPEGYSVSREKKERFSLILESASTNQTSMYLCASTTLGGGDTEAFFGQGTRLTVV.

The rearrangement links TRBV6-1 to TRBJ1-1; D possibly corresponds to TRBD1 (5 bases). The ends were cut back, 7 bases at V and 7 bases at J, with 13 bases in the middle. This CDR3 comprises 12 residues. Germline-derived CDR1 and CDR2 are MNHNS and SASEGT. CDR3 coding DNA: TGTGCCAGCAACCAAGGGACCCTTGAAGCTTTCTTT. This translates into CASNQGTLEAFF.

The rearrangement links TRBV2 to TRBJ1-4; D not certain. CDR3 length equals 12 residues. Germline V gene sequence: CDR1 SNHLY, CDR2 FYNNEI. Trimming removed 5 bases at V and 10 bases at J, with 11 bases between. The CDR3 coding sequence is TGTGCCAGCAGTCACGAATGGGGAAAACTGTTTTTT. Its protein product is CASSHEWGKLFF.

The CDR3: CASTKVAGGSHEQFF. In nucleotides, the CDR3 is TGCGCCAGCACCAAGGTAGCGGGAGGGTCCCATGAGCAGTTCTTC. This sequence joins TRBV5-1 and TRBJ2-1; 11 nucleotides match TRBD2. CDR3 length equals 15 residues. CDR1 is SGHRS and CDR2 is YFSETQ in the germline V gene. The junction had 10 bases not matched to a gene; V was cut back by 6 bases and J by 8 bases.

This chain connects TRBV7-3 to TRBJ2-1; 7 nucleotides align to TRBD2. Germline trimming cut 5 bases from V and 7 bases from J; bases unmatched to any gene: 17. The germline V gene encodes CDR1 SGHTA and CDR2 FQGTGA. This CDR3 region has 17 residues. The CDR3 protein is CASSRDLAGVGKNEQFF. The CDR3 nucleotides read TGTGCCAGCAGCCGGGACTTGGCGGGAGTCGGGAAGAATGAGCAGTTCTTC. Full variable domain (remainder filled in from reference TRBV7-3 and TRBJ2-1): GAGVSQTPSNKVTEKGKYVELRCDPISGHTALYWYRQSLGQGPEFLIYFQGTGAADDSGLPNDRFFAVRPEGSVSTLKIQRTERGDSAVYLCASSRDLAGVGKNEQFFGPGTRLTVL.

This clone occurred a few times. This chain connects TRBV18 to TRBJ1-6; TRBD1 is a possible D gene (5 bases). V dropped 2 bases and J dropped 10 bases, with 12 bases sitting between them. This CDR3 contains 14 residues. CDR1 is KGHSH, CDR2 LQKENI, per germline. CDR3 nucleotides: TGTGCCAGCTCACCAGAGGCCGAGGGGTCACCCCTCCACTTT. Translating it yields CASSPEAEGSPLHF.

This chain uses TRBV11-2 with TRBJ1-2; D may be TRBD1 (6 bases). V was trimmed by 4 bases and J by 4 bases, leaving 22 bases between them. The CDR3 is 17 residues long. Germline V gene lookup returns CDR1 SGHAT and CDR2 FQNNGV. The CDR3 spells CASSSRRGATSGYGYTF. The CDR3 DNA sequence: TGTGCCAGCAGCTCCCGTAGGGGGGCCACTTCTGGCTATGGCTACACCTTC.

The chain couples TRBV5-1 to TRBJ1-1, with D unresolved. The V end lost 1 base, the J end lost 1 base, and 11 bases lay between the germline ends. CDR3 size: 15 residues. The V gene's germline CDR1 is SGHRS and CDR2 YFSETQ. The CDR3 is CASSLSPGSNTEAFF. The CDR3 region has the DNA TGCGCCAGCAGCTTGTCCCCGGGATCGAACACTGAAGCTTTCTTT.

The J gene is TRBJ2-2, the V gene TRBV19; 12 positions agree with TRBD2. This CDR3 has 16 residues. V lost 6 bases, J lost 5 bases, and 7 bases stayed unmatched. Germline V gene lookup returns CDR1 LNHDA and CDR2 SQIVND (reference sequence). CDR3 region: CASRPRLAGDTGELFF. The CDR3 bases are TGTGCCAGTAGGCCCAGACTAGCGGGAGATACCGGGGAGCTGTTTTTT. The full variable domain, in which reference TRBV19 and TRBJ2-2 provide the parts outside the CDR3, is DGGITQSPKYLFRKEGQNVTLSCEQNLNHDAMYWYRQDPGQGLRLIYYSQIVNDFQKGDIAEGYSVSREKKESFPLTVTSAQKNPTAFYLCASRPRLAGDTGELFFGEGSRLTVL.

This chain joins TRBV10-1 and TRBJ1-2; D is perhaps TRBD1 (5 bases). Germline V CDR1 and CDR2: WNHNN, SYGVQD (reference sequence). Trimming pared 2 bases from V and 4 bases from J, leaving 5 bases between. The CDR3 runs to 12 residues. For the CDR3, the DNA is TGCGCCAGCAGTGAGGACAGCTATGGCTACACCTTC. This codes for CASSEDSYGYTF.

The chain uses TRBV6-5 and TRBJ1-2; 7 bases fit TRBD1. CDR3 length: 13 amino acids. CDR1 and CDR2 (germline): MNHEY, SVGAGI. V was pared by 6 bases and J by 3 bases, with 4 bases of the junction left unmatched. CDR3 in amino acids: CASRSDRDYGYTF. CDR3 nucleotides: TGTGCCAGCAGGTCCGACAGGGACTATGGCTACACCTTC.